These 20 T cell receptor beta chains were all obtained from the same sample, sequenced in a study of cytomegalovirus exposure and HLA in healthy donors. Libraries were prepared by immunoSEQ multiplex PCR; TCRdb keeps only in-frame clonotypes and omits some of them. This sample has about 60,000 clones, with 90% found just once. Sequencing was done on a sample of PBMCs. The receptors shown here come from a man aged 18 to 35 in good health and CMV-seronegative.

This chain connects TRBV25-1 to TRBJ2-1, with a tentative D call TRBD1 (5 bases). Trimming removed 3 bases at V and 3 bases at J, with 12 bases between. The germline CDR1 and CDR2 sequences are MGHDK and SYGVNS. The CDR3 contains 15 residues. The chain's CDR3 is CASSDGQDNYNEQFF. The CDR3 DNA sequence: TGTGCCAGCAGTGATGGGCAGGACAACTACAATGAGCAGTTCTTC.

The chain joins TRBV14 to TRBJ2-2, with unresolved D. The CDR3 contains 12 residues. Germline values: CDR1 SGHDN, CDR2 FVKESK. V lost 6 bases and J lost 7, with 9 bases in between. The CDR3 DNA reads as TGTGCCAGCAGACGGGTGGGCGGGGAGCTGTTTTTT. Protein product: CASRRVGGELFF.

This sequence joins TRBV28 and TRBJ2-2; D is ambiguous. The CDR3 is made up of 14 amino acids. Germline V gene sequence: CDR1 MDHEN, CDR2 SYDVKM. Trimming stripped 7 bases from V and 0 bases from J, with 9 bases between. CDR3 coding DNA: TGTGCCAGCATGAAAGAGTCGAACACCGGGGAGCTGTTTTTT. Its translation is CASMKESNTGELFF.

The rearrangement uses TRBV19 and TRBJ2-1, with TRBD2 matching 12 bases. Germline V gives CDR1 LNHDA, CDR2 SQIVND (reference sequence). V shed 1 base and J 4 bases; nucleotides not matched to a gene: 5. This CDR3 is 17 amino acids long. CDR3 nucleotides: TGTGCCAGTAGTATAGTGATGACTAGCGGGGGATACAATGAGCAGTTCTTC. Residues: CASSIVMTSGGYNEQFF.

This clone turned up a few times. This chain links TRBV30 with TRBJ2-1, with 9 nucleotides matching TRBD2. CDR3 size: 13 residues. J gave up 9 bases and V 5 bases, and 8 bases lay outside the gene matches. Germline V gene sequence: CDR1 GTSNPN, CDR2 SVGIG (reference sequence). The CDR3 loop is CAWWAGGMSEQFF. DNA for the CDR3: TGTGCCTGGTGGGCGGGAGGGATGAGTGAGCAGTTCTTC.

The CDR3: CASSLVEGGTGAGNTIYF. The CDR3 nucleotides read TGTGCCAGCAGCTTAGTAGAAGGGGGGACAGGGGCTGGAAACACCATATATTTT. The J gene is TRBJ1-3, the V gene TRBV7-2; 10 bases are a match to TRBD1. Per the germline V gene, CDR1 is SGHTA and CDR2 is FQGNSA. CDR3 length: 18 residues. J was trimmed by 2 bases and V by 1 base; bases with no gene match: 8.

The gene calls are TRBV7-2 and TRBJ2-3, with 9 bases fitting TRBD2. Per germline, CDR1 SGHTA and CDR2 FQGNSA. Trimming cost V 2 bases and J 1 base; bases outside gene matches: 1. The CDR3 consists of 15 residues. The chain's CDR3 is CASSLRTSGTDTQYF. In nucleotides, the CDR3 is TGTGCCAGCAGCTTACGGACTAGCGGCACAGATACGCAGTATTTT.

V gene TRBV5-1 combines with J gene TRBJ1-2; 10 bases map to TRBD1. The CDR3 loop spans 14 amino acids. Germline V gene data show CDR1 as SGHRS and CDR2 as YFSETQ. V was pared by 2 bases and J by 4 bases, with 2 bases of the junction left unmatched. The CDR3 is CASSLRDRGYGYTF. The CDR3 DNA is TGCGCCAGCAGCTTACGGGACAGGGGCTATGGCTACACCTTC.

The chain links TRBV4-1 to TRBJ2-4; a weak D match, TRBD2 (6 bases). The CDR3 has 12 residues. CDR1 and CDR2 (germline): MGHRA, YSYEKL. V dropped 3 bases and J dropped 14 bases, with 14 bases sitting between them. CDR3 DNA: TGCGCCAGCAGCCATATCGGGAGTTATAAGTACTTC. This encodes CASSHIGSYKYF.

This clone came up once. This sequence joins TRBV11-2 and TRBJ2-7; 7 bases line up with TRBD2. The trim removed 5 bases at V and 3 bases at J, leaving 7 bases unmatched. There are 14 residues in the CDR3. Germline-derived CDR1 and CDR2 are SGHAT and FQNNGV. CDR3 nucleotide sequence: TGTGCCAGCAGCAGTCGGGGGGAGGTCTACGAGCAGTACTTC. Translated, it gives CASSSRGEVYEQYF.

This chain uses TRBV23-1 with TRBJ2-1; 8 nucleotides agree with TRBD2. TRBV23-1 is an ORF for which the function is uncertain. Germline trimming cut 6 bases from V and 4 bases from J; bases unmatched to any gene: 8. This CDR3 has 15 residues. In nucleotides, the CDR3 is TGCGCCAGCAGAGTTAGCGGGGCCATTTACAATGAGCAGTTCTTC. Translated: CASRVSGAIYNEQFF.

This chain uses TRBV12-5 with TRBJ2-5, with D possibly matching TRBD1 (5 bases). V gave up 6 bases and J gave up 1 base, with 12 bases separating them. The CDR3 runs 14 residues. Looked up from germline, CDR1 is LGHNT and CDR2 is FRNRAP. The CDR3 DNA reads TGTGCTAGTGGACTGGTAAGGGGCCAAGAGACCCAGTACTTC. This sequence encodes CASGLVRGQETQYF.

The V call is TRBV25-1, the J call TRBJ2-5; 8 bases match TRBD1. Germline V gives CDR1 MGHDK, CDR2 SYGVNS. This CDR3 is 14 amino acids long. The V and J ends lost 4 bases and 5 bases, in that order; junction bases with no gene match: 6. CDR3 protein: CASSGRGLGETQYF. DNA of the CDR3: TGTGCCAGCAGTGGCAGGGGGCTTGGGGAGACCCAGTACTTC.

This sequence joins TRBV7-3 and TRBJ2-1; 16 positions agree with TRBD2. The CDR3 has 20 amino acids. The germline gives CDR1 SGHTA, CDR2 FQGTGA. The V and J ends lost 0 bases and 0 bases, in that order; junction bases with no gene match: 5. The CDR3 region has the DNA TGTGCCAGCAGCTTAACATCCGGGACTAGCGGGAGGGCCTCCTACAATGAGCAGTTCTTC. It encodes CASSLTSGTSGRASYNEQFF.

The J gene is TRBJ2-2, the V gene TRBV6-1; 8 bases are a match to TRBD2. The V gene's germline CDR1 is MNHNS and CDR2 SASEGT. Trimming removed 6 bases from V and 6 bases from J; junction bases left unmatched: 9. The CDR3 length is 15 residues. CDR3 in amino acids: CASRNLLAGAGELFF. In DNA form, the CDR3 reads TGTGCCAGCAGGAATCTCCTAGCGGGCGCCGGGGAGCTGTTTTTT.

This chain uses TRBV6-1 with TRBJ1-2; 9 bases are a match to TRBD1. J lost 8 bases, V lost 1 base, and 8 bases had no gene match. The CDR3 runs 15 residues. The germline gives CDR1 MNHNS, CDR2 SASEGT. The CDR3 region is CASSEEGQGFYGYTF. The CDR3 nucleotides are TGTGCCAGCAGTGAAGAGGGACAGGGTTTTTACGGCTACACCTTC.

The CDR3 reads CASSGGQPNEKLFF. The DNA of the CDR3 is TGTGCCAGCAGCGGGGGACAGCCAAATGAAAAACTGTTTTTT. The gene calls are TRBV5-4 and TRBJ1-4, with 7 bases identical to TRBD1. The CDR3 length is 14 residues. J was trimmed by 5 bases and V by 4 bases; bases with no gene match: 5. Germline CDR1 reads SGHNT; CDR2 reads YYREEE (reference sequence).

This clone was observed a handful of times. This sequence joins TRBV5-5 and TRBJ2-7; 11 positions match TRBD2. J was trimmed by 0 bases and V by 3 bases; bases with no gene match: 2. The CDR3 totals 15 residues. Per the germline V gene, CDR1 is SGHKS and CDR2 is YYEKEE (reference sequence). In DNA form, the CDR3 reads TGTGCCAGCAGCTGGCTAGCGGGAGGCTCCTACGAGCAGTACTTC. Its protein is CASSWLAGGSYEQYF.

V and J are TRBV10-3 and TRBJ2-1, with 9 bases identical to TRBD2. Trimming took 0 bases from V and 3 from J; bases not matched to a gene: 6. This CDR3 has 17 amino acids. Germline loops: CDR1 ENHRY, CDR2 SYGVKD. In nucleotides, the CDR3 is TGTGCCATCAGTGAGTCCCGGGGCGGGAGGGTCTACAATGAGCAGTTCTTC. This gives the protein CAISESRGGRVYNEQFF.

This clone came up once. This chain connects TRBV19 to TRBJ2-7; 7 bases are a match to TRBD2. In germline, CDR1 is LNHDA, CDR2 SQIVND (reference sequence). CDR3 length: 14 residues. With 3 bases clipped from V and 1 base from J, the junction kept 3 bases outside the gene matches. This chain's CDR3 is CASSMGGRSYEQYF. The CDR3 DNA reads as TGTGCCAGTAGTATGGGGGGGAGATCCTACGAGCAGTACTTC.